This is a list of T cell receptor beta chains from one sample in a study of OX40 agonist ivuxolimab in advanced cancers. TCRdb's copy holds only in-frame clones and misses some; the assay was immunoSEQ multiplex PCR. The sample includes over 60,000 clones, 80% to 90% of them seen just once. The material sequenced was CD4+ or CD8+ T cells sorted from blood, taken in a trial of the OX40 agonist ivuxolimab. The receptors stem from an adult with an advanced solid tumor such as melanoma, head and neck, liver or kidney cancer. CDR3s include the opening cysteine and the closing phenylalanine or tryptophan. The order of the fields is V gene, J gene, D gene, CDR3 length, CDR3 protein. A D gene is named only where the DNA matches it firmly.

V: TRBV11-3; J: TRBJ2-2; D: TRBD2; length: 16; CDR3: CASSPTLGLETGELFF
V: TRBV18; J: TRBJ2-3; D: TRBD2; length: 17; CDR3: CASSPPGTRVIADTQYF
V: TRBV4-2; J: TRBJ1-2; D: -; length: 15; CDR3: CASSQGAILDNVHTF
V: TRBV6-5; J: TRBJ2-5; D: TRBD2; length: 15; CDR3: CASSYSAGGGETQYF
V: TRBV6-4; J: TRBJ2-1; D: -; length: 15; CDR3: CASSVEPGLIDEQFF
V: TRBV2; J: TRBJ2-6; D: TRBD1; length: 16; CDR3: CASSGTGSSGANVLTF
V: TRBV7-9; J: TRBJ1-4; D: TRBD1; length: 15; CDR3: CASSLHGQGEGKLFF
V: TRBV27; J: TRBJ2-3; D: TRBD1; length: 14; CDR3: CASRIQGAADTQYF
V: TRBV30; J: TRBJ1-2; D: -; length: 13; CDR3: CAWSAQGNYGYTF
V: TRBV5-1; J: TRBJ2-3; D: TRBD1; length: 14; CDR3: CASRTGAPTDTQYF
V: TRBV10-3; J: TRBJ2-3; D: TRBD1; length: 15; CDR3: CAISQITGGTDTQYF
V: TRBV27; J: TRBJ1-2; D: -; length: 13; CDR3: CASRRGVVEGYTF
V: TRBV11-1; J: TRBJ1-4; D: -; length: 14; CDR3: CASSFTVNGEKLFF
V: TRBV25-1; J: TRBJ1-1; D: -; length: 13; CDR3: CASSERQAGEAFF
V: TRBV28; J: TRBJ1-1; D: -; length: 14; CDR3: CASSTHQGYTEAFF
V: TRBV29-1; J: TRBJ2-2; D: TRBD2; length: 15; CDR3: CSVEGTSGTTGELFF
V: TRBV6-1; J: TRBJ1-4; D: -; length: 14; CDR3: CASIPGDTNEKLFF
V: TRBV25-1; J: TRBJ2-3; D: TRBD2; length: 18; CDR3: CASSEISGGHTSTDTQYF
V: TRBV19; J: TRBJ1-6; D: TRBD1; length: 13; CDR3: CASSLTGDSPLHF
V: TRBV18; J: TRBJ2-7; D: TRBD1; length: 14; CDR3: CASSPGQGGNEQYF
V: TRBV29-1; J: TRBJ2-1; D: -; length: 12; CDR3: CSVKTDLNEQFF
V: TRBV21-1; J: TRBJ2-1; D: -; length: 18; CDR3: CASSSHKKKGTERDEQFF
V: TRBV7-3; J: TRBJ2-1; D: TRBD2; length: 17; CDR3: CASSSRARTSGLNEQFF
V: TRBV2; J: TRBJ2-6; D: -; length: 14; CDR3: CASSRSSGANVLTF
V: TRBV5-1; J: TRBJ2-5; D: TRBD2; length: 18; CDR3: CASSSGLAGGRYQETQYF
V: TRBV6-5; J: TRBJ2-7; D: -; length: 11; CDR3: CASAGAYEQYF
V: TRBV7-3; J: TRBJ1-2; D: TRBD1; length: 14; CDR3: CASSPGQGYYGYTF
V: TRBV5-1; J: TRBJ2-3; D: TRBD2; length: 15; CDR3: CASSLGTRSRDTQYF
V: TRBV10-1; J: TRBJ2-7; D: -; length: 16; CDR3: CASTPPGLTLLYEQYF
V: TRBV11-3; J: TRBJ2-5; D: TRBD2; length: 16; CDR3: CASSSYAGLAGETQYF
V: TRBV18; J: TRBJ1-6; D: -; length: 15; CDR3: CASSPKQGRNSPLHF
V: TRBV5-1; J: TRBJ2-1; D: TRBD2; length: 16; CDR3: CASSLAKASGYNEQFF
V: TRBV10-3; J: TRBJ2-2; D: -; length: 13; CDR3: CAIGGLNTGELFF
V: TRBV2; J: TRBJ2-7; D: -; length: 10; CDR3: CASNRDGAYF
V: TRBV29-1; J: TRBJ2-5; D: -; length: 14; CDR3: CSVDLTGTLGTQYF
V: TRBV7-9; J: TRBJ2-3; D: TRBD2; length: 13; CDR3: CASSRSGVDTQYF
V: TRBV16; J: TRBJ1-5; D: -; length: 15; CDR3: CASSLSRSDNQPQHF
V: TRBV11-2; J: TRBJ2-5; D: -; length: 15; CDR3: CASTTVGGPGWTQYF
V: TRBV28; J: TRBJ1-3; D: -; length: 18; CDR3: CASSPFGAGLYSGNTIYF
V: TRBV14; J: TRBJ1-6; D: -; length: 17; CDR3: CASQKRSRSQGSSPLHF
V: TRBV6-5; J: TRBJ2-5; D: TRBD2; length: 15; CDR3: CASSATSGGHETQYF
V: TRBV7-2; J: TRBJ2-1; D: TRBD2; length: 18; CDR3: CASSLALLAGGFYNEQFF
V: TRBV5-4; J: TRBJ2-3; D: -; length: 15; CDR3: CASSLYPLGTDTQYF
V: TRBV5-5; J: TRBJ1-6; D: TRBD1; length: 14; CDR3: CASSPQGVNSPLHF
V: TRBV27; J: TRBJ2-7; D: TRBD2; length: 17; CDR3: CASSPTPGLAGHYEQYF
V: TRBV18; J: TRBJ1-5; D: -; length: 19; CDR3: CASSPPGVGGAASNQPQHF
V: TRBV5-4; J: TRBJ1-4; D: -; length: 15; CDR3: CASSLGRADNEKLFF
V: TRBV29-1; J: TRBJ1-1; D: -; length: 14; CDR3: CSVETWGGGTEAFF
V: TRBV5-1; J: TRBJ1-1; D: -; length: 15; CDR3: CANSLGFAGTTEAFF
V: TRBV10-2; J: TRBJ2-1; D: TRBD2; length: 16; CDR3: CASSESILAGSHEQFF
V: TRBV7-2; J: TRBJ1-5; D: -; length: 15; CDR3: CASSSTGWGNQPQHF
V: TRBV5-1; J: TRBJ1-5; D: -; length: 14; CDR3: CASSPDSSNQPQHF
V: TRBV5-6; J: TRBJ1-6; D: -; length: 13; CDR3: CASSVGRNSPLHF
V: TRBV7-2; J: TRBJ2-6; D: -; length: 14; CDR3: CASSWGSGANVLTF
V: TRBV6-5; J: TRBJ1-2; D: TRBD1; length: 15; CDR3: CASSYSPGGAYGYTF
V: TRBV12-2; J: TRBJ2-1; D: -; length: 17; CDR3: CASRLGDRGSSYNEQFF
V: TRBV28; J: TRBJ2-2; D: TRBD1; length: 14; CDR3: CASNEQGAPGELFF